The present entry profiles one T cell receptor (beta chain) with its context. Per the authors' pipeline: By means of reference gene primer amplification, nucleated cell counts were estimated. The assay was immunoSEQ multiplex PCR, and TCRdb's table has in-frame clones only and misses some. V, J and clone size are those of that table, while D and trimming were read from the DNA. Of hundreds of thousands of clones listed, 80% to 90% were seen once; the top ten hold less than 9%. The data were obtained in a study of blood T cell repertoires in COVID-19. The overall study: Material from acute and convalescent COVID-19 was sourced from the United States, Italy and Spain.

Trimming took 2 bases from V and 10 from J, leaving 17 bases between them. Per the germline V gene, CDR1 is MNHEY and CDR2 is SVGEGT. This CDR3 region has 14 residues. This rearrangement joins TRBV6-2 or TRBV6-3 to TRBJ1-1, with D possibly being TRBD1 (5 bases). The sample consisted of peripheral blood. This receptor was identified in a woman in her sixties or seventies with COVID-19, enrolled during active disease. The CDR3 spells CASSYTGLAKGAFF. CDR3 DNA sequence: TGTGCCAGCAGTTACACGGGACTGGCTAAAGGAGCTTTCTTT.